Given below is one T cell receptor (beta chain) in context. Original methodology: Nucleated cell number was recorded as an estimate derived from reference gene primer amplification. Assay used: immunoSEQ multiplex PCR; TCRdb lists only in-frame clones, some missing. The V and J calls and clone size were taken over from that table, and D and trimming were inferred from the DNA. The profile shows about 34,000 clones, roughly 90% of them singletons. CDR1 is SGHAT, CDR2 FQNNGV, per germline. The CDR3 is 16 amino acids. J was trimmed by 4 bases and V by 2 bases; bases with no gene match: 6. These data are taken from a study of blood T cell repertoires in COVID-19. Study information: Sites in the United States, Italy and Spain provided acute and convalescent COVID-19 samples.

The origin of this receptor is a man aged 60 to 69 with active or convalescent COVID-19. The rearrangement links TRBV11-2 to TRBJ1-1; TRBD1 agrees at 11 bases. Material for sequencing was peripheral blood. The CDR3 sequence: CASSLWIGTGGTEAFF. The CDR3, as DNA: TGTGCCAGCAGCTTATGGATTGGGACAGGGGGCACTGAAGCTTTCTTT.